Listed below are T cell receptor beta chains from one sample, sequenced in a study of radiation and T cells in renal cell carcinoma. Profiled with immunoSEQ multiplex PCR; TCRdb holds only in-frame clones, not every one. The table records over 9,000 clones, over 60% of them present only once. The sample consisted of tumor tissue, taken from a patient whose treatment was nephrectomy without radiotherapy. Source of these receptors: a man aged 55 to 70 with renal cell carcinoma. Each CDR3 is given with its conserved first and last residue. D genes are given only for firm matches. Only some rows state a clone size, as once, few, many or a class for expanded clones.

d_call	clone_size	cdr3_length	v_call	j_call	cdr3_aa	cdr3_nt
TRBD1	NA	13	TRBV6-6	TRBJ1-1	CASIAQGTTEAFF	TGTGCCAGCATTGCACAGGGGACCACTGAAGCTTTCTTT
TRBD2	few	14	TRBV2	TRBJ2-7	CASLGTSGSYEQYF	TGTGCCAGCCTCGGGACTAGCGGGAGCTACGAGCAGTACTTC
NA	once	14	TRBV18	TRBJ1-1	CASSPQGLNTEAFF	TGTGCCAGCTCACCTCAGGGTCTGAACACTGAAGCTTTCTTT
NA	NA	14	TRBV11-2	TRBJ1-4	CASSAGDPNEKLFF	TGTGCCAGCAGCGCAGGGGACCCTAATGAAAAACTGTTTTTT
TRBD1	NA	16	TRBV19	TRBJ2-3	CASRPRTGTSTDTQYF	TGTGCCAGTAGGCCTCGGACAGGGACTAGCACAGATACGCAGTATTTT
TRBD1	NA	13	TRBV19	TRBJ1-5	CASRSTGNQPQHF	TGTGCCAGTAGATCGACAGGGAACCAGCCCCAGCATTTT
NA	medium-sized	12	TRBV2	TRBJ1-2	CASSRGRDGYTF	TGTGCCAGCAGCCGGGGGAGGGATGGCTACACCTTC
NA	NA	18	TRBV18	TRBJ2-7	CASSPPLTRRGLPYEQYF	TGTGCCAGCTCACCCCCCCTTACGAGGCGAGGTCTTCCGTACGAGCAGTACTTC
TRBD1	NA	14	TRBV5-8	TRBJ2-7	CASNPMGQHYEQYF	TGTGCCAGCAACCCCATGGGACAGCATTACGAGCAGTACTTC
NA	few	13	TRBV29-1	TRBJ1-1	CSVEEWESTEAFF	TGCAGCGTTGAAGAATGGGAGAGCACTGAAGCTTTCTTT
NA	NA	14	TRBV5-8	TRBJ2-5	CASSLDGVQETQYF	TGTGCCAGCAGCTTGGATGGGGTCCAGGAGACCCAGTACTTC
TRBD2	NA	16	TRBV9	TRBJ2-3	CASSSQTSGSTDTQYF	TGTGCCAGCAGCTCCCAGACTAGCGGAAGCACAGATACGCAGTATTTT
NA	NA	12	TRBV7-2	TRBJ2-3	CASSLETGTQYF	TGTGCCAGCAGCTTAGAAACGGGAACGCAGTATTTT
NA	NA	12	TRBV25-1	TRBJ2-1	CASTGPNREQFF	TGTGCCAGCACGGGACCGAATAGGGAGCAGTTCTTC
NA	NA	13	TRBV6-5	TRBJ2-2	CASSYSGGGELFF	TGTGCCAGCAGTTACTCGGGCGGCGGGGAGCTGTTTTTT
NA	NA	15	TRBV19	TRBJ2-2	CASSILGQSTGELFF	TGTGCCAGTAGTATCTTAGGACAGTCCACCGGGGAGCTGTTTTTT
TRBD2	NA	12	TRBV7-6	TRBJ2-3	CASSLSGGEEYF	TGTGCCAGCAGCCTCAGCGGGGGGGAAGAGTATTTT
NA	NA	13	TRBV30	TRBJ2-3	CAWSGRAGDTQYF	TGTGCCTGGAGTGGGAGGGCTGGGGATACGCAGTATTTT
NA	few	13	TRBV29-1	TRBJ2-5	CSVASRGPETQYF	TGCAGCGTTGCGAGTAGGGGACCAGAGACCCAGTACTTC
TRBD2	NA	15	TRBV6-5	TRBJ2-2	CASSPLAGGTGELFF	TGTGCCAGCAGTCCCCTAGCGGGAGGGACCGGGGAGCTGTTTTTT
TRBD1	NA	15	TRBV11-2	TRBJ1-1	CASSTRTGPGLEAFF	TGTGCCAGCAGCACACGGACAGGTCCTGGTTTGGAAGCTTTCTTT
NA	NA	15	TRBV11-2	TRBJ1-5	CASSLDGYSNQPQHF	TGTGCCAGCAGCTTAGATGGGTATAGCAATCAGCCCCAGCATTTT
NA	NA	16	TRBV6-1	TRBJ1-2	CASSEVTGKSRDGYTF	TGTGCCAGCAGTGAAGTAACAGGGAAATCTAGAGATGGCTACACCTTC
NA	NA	15	TRBV12-2	TRBJ1-5	CASRGGPGGNQPQHF	TGTGCAAGTCGCGGTGGACCCGGCGGCAATCAGCCCCAGCATTTT
TRBD1	NA	16	TRBV5-1	TRBJ2-5	CASSLEGQGLQETQYF	TGCGCCAGCAGCTTGGAGGGACAGGGCCTCCAAGAGACCCAGTACTTC
NA	NA	14	TRBV2	TRBJ1-2	CASSGARGIDGYTF	TGTGCCAGCAGTGGGGCTCGGGGAATCGATGGCTACACCTTC
TRBD1	NA	18	TRBV5-1	TRBJ2-6	CASSWTGTGKSGANVLTF	TGCGCCAGCAGCTGGACCGGGACAGGGAAATCTGGGGCCAACGTCCTGACTTTC
NA	NA	14	TRBV6-1	TRBJ2-5	CASSEAPRMGTQYF	TGTGCCAGCAGTGAAGCGCCCAGGATGGGGACCCAGTACTTC
TRBD1	once	15	TRBV28	TRBJ2-1	CASRARQGSYNEQFF	TGTGCCAGCAGGGCTAGACAGGGCTCCTACAATGAGCAGTTCTTC
NA	NA	14	TRBV5-8	TRBJ2-7	CASSFGKLPREQYF	TGTGCCAGCAGCTTTGGGAAGCTCCCTCGCGAGCAGTACTTC
TRBD2	few	16	TRBV11-2	TRBJ2-1	CASSLGWGERGNEQFF	TGTGCCAGCAGCTTAGGATGGGGGGAGCGGGGGAATGAGCAGTTCTTC
NA	NA	12	TRBV4-1	TRBJ2-5	CASSPEQETQYF	TGCGCCAGCAGTCCGGAGCAAGAGACCCAGTACTTC
NA	NA	15	TRBV7-9	TRBJ2-2	CASSQYGTETGELFF	TGTGCCAGCAGCCAGTACGGTACAGAGACCGGGGAGCTGTTTTTT
TRBD1	once	15	TRBV4-2	TRBJ2-5	CASSQGTGGRETQYF	TGTGCCAGCAGCCAAGGCACAGGGGGGCGGGAGACCCAGTACTTC
NA	NA	14	TRBV7-5	TRBJ2-1	CARSFISSYNEQFF	TGTGCCAGAAGCTTTATAAGCTCCTACAATGAGCAGTTCTTC
NA	NA	13	TRBV30	TRBJ2-7	CAWSAGLSYEQYF	TGTGCCTGGAGTGCCGGTCTCTCCTACGAGCAGTACTTC
NA	NA	15	TRBV7-9	TRBJ2-1	CASSLEGTAYNEQFF	TGTGCCAGCAGCTTAGAGGGGACTGCCTACAATGAGCAGTTCTTC
NA	NA	15	TRBV7-9	TRBJ2-7	CASSSGTINSYEQYF	TGTGCCAGCAGCTCCGGGACAATAAACTCCTACGAGCAGTACTTC
NA	NA	16	TRBV5-1	TRBJ2-1	CASSLRGTSYYNEQFF	TGCGCCAGCAGCTTGCGAGGGACTTCATACTACAATGAGCAGTTCTTC
NA	NA	13	TRBV10-3	TRBJ2-7	CAISESMDSPQYF	TGTGCCATCAGTGAGTCGATGGACTCCCCGCAGTACTTC
NA	NA	16	TRBV14	TRBJ2-7	CASSQDPGAGLYEQYF	TGTGCCAGCAGCCAAGATCCCGGCGCAGGCCTCTACGAGCAGTACTTC
NA	few	13	TRBV14	TRBJ2-7	CASSFQGGYEQYF	TGTGCCAGCAGCTTTCAGGGAGGATACGAGCAGTACTTC
TRBD2	NA	17	TRBV19	TRBJ2-3	CASSIGAGAPSTDTQYF	TGTGCCAGTAGTATCGGAGCGGGAGCCCCTAGCACAGATACGCAGTATTTT
NA	NA	16	TRBV4-3	TRBJ2-3	CASSENIAVRRDTQYF	TGCGCCAGCAGCGAAAATATAGCGGTCCGTAGAGATACGCAGTATTTT
TRBD2	few	15	TRBV2	TRBJ2-1	CASSDQRGGYNEQFF	TGTGCCAGCAGTGATCAGCGGGGTGGGTACAATGAGCAGTTCTTC
TRBD1	medium-sized	14	TRBV28	TRBJ1-4	CASRSTGGSEKLFF	TGTGCCAGCAGGAGCACAGGGGGTAGTGAAAAACTGTTTTTT
TRBD2	NA	13	TRBV10-1	TRBJ2-1	CASRRTSDGEQFF	TGCGCCAGCAGAAGGACTAGCGATGGTGAGCAGTTCTTC
NA	NA	12	TRBV5-8	TRBJ2-7	CATGSREEQQYF	TGTGCCACAGGTTCGCGCGAAGAGCAGCAGTACTTC
TRBD2	NA	15	TRBV18	TRBJ2-3	CASSPQLAFTDTQYF	TGTGCCAGCTCACCACAACTAGCGTTCACAGATACGCAGTATTTT
TRBD1	NA	14	TRBV30	TRBJ2-2	CAWQYDRVTGELFF	TGTGCCTGGCAGTATGACAGGGTCACCGGGGAGCTGTTTTTT